This T cell receptor (beta chain) emerged from a study of identical twins. TCRdb processed the 5' RACE reads anew with MiXCR; each CDR3 protein has one entry. Of 510,000 or so distinct CDR3 sequences listed, around 15% are singletons. In the case of this clonotype: The antigen remains unidentified.

Study conclusions and caveats: Models, which agreed with sharing between unrelated individuals, nonetheless underestimated the out-of-frame TCR alpha sharing seen in monozygotic twins.

This CDR3 is 13 amino acids long. The germline V gene encodes CDR1 MDHEN and CDR2 SYDVKM. Deletions cut 7 bases from V and 2 bases from J, with 8 bases between. These same records also appear under a second study, on yellow fever vaccine responses in identical twins.

The rearrangement links TRBV28 to TRBJ2-2; D ambiguous. What was sequenced was CD4+ T cells sorted from blood. The receptor comes from a woman in her late teens or twenties in good health. CDR3 sequence (DNA): TGTGCCAGCACCTACGGTAACACCGGGGAGCTGTTTTTT. The encoded protein is CASTYGNTGELFF.